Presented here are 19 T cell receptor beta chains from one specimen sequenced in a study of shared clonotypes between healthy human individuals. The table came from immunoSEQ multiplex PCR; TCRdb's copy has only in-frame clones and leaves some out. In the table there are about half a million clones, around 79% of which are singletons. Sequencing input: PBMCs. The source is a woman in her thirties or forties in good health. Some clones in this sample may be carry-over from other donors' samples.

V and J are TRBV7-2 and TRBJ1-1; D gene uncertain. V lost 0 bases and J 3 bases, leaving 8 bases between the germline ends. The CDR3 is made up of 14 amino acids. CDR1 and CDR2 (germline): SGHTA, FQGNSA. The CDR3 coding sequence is TGTGCCAGCAGCTTAGCCGGGGTTCACACTGAAGCTTTCTTT. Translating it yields CASSLAGVHTEAFF. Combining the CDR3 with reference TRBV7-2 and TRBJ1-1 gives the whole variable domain GAGVSQSPSNKVTEKGKDVELRCDPISGHTALYWYRQSLGQGLEFLIYFQGNSAPDKSGLPSDRFSAERTGGSVSTLTIQRTQQEDSAVYLCASSLAGVHTEAFFGQGTRLTVV.

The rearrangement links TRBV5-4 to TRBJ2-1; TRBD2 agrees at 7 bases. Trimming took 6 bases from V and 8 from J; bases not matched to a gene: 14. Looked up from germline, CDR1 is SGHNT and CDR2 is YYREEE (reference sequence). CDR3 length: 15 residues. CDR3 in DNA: TGTGCCAGCACCTCCGGGGAAGCGGGAACGTATGAGCAGTTCTTC. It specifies CASTSGEAGTYEQFF.

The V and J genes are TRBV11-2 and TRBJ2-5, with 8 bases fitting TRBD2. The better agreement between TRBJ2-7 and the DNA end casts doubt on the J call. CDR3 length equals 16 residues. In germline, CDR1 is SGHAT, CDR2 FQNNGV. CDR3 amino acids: CASSLDLSGSVYEQYF. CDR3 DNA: TGTGCCAGCAGCTTAGATCTGAGCGGGAGCGTTTACGAGCAGTACTTC.

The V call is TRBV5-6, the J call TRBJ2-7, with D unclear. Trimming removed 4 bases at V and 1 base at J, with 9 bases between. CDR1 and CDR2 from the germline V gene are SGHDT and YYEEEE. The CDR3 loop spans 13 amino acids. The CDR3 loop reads CASSPRPSYEQYF. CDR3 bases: TGTGCCAGCAGCCCCCGTCCGTCCTACGAGCAGTACTTC.

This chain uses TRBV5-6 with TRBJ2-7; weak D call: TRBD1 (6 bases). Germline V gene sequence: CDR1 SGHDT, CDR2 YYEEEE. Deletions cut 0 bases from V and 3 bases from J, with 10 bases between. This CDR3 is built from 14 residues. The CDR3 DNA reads TGTGCCAGCAGCTTGGTGGACAGTAGCTACGAGCAGTACTTC. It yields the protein CASSLVDSSYEQYF.

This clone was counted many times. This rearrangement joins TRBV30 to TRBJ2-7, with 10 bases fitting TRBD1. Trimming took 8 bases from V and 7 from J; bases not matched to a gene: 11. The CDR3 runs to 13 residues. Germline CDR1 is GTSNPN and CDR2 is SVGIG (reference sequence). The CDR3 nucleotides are TGTGCCAAGAGGGACAGGGGTCCGGGGGAGCAGTACTTC. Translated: CAKRDRGPGEQYF.

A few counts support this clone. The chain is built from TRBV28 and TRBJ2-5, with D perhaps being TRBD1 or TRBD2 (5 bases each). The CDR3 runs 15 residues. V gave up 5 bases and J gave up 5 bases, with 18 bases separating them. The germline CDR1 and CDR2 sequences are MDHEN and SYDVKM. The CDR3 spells CASSPGPLQAETQYF. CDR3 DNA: TGTGCCAGCAGTCCGGGACCCCTCCAAGCGGAGACCCAGTACTTC.

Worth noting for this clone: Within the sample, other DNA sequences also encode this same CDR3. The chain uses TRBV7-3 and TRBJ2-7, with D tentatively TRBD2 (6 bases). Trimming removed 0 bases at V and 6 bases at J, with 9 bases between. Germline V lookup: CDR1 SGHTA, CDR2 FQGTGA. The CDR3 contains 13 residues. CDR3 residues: CASSLTARGEQYF. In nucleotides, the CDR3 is TGTGCCAGCAGCTTAACGGCGCGGGGCGAGCAGTACTTC.

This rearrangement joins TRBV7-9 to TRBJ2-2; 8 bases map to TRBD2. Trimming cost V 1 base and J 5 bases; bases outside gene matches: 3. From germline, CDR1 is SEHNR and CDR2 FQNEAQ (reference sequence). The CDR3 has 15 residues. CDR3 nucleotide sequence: TGTGCCAGCAGCTTAGATCAGCGGGGGACCGGGGAGCTGTTTTTT. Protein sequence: CASSLDQRGTGELFF. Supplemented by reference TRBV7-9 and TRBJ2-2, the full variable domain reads DTGVSQNPRHKITKRGQNVTFRCDPISEHNRLYWYRQTLGQGPEFLTYFQNEAQLEKSRLLSDRFSAERPKGSFSTLEIQRTEQGDSAMYLCASSLDQRGTGELFFGEGSRLTVL.

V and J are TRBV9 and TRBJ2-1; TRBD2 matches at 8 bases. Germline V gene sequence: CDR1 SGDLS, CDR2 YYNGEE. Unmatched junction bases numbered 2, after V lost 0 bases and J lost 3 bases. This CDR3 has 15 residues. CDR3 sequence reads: CASSVAGLDYNEQFF. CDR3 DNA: TGTGCCAGCAGCGTAGCGGGACTAGACTACAATGAGCAGTTCTTC.

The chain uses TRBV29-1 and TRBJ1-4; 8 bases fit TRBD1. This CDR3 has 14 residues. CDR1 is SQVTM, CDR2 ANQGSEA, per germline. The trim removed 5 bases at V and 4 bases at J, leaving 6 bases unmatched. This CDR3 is CSVLDRARNEKLFF. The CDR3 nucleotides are TGCAGCGTTTTGGACAGGGCCCGTAATGAAAAACTGTTTTTT. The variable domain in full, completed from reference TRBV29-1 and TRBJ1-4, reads SAVISQKPSRDICQRGTSLTIQCQVDSQVTMMFWYRQQPGQSLTLIATANQGSEATYESGFVIDKFPISRPNLTFSTLTVSNMSPEDSSIYLCSVLDRARNEKLFFGSGTQLSVL.

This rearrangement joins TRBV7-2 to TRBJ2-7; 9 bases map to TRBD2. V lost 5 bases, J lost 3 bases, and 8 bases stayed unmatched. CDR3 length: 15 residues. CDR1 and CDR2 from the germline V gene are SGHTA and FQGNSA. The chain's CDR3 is CASSPPGLANYEQYF. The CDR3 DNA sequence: TGTGCCAGCAGCCCCCCGGGACTAGCTAACTACGAGCAGTACTTC.

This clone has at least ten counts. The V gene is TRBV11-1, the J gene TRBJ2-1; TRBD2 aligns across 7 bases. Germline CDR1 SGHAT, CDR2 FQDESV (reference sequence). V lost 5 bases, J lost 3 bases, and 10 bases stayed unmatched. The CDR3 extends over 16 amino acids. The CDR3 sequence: CASSPSGGLHYNEQFF. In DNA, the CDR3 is TGTGCCAGCAGCCCCTCGGGGGGTCTACACTACAATGAGCAGTTCTTC. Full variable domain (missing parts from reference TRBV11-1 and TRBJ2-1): EAEVAQSPRYKITEKSQAVAFWCDPISGHATLYWYRQILGQGPELLVQFQDESVVDDSQLPKDRFSAERLKGVDSTLKIQPAELGDSAMYLCASSPSGGLHYNEQFFGPGTRLTVL.

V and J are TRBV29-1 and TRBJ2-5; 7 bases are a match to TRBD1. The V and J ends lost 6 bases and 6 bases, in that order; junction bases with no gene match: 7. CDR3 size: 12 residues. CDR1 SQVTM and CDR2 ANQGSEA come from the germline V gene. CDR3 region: CSVNRGGQTQYF. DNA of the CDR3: TGCAGCGTCAACAGGGGCGGGCAGACCCAGTACTTC.

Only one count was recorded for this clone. CDR3 bases: TGTGCCAGCAGAGCAGGAGGCGGGAGGGGCACAGATACGCAGTATTTT. It codes for CASRAGGGRGTDTQYF. The rearrangement joins TRBV7-2 to TRBJ2-3; 9 bases agree with TRBD2. CDR3 length: 16 amino acids. Germline lookup yields CDR1 SGHTA and CDR2 FQGNSA. V gave up 6 bases and J gave up 1 base; unmatched junction bases: 8.

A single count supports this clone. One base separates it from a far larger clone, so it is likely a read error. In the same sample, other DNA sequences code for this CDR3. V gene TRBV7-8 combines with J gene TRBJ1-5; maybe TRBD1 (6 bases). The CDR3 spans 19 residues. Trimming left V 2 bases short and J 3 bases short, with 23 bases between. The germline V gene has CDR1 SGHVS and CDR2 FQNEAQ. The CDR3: CASSLRELTGGFPNQPQHF. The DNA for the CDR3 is TGTGCCAGCAGCTTAAGGGAGCTGACGGGGGGCTTCCCCAATCAGCCCCAGCATTTT.

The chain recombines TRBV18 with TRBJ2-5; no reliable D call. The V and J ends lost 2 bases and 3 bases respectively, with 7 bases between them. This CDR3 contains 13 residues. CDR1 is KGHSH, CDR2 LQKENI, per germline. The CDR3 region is CASSPGRKETQYF. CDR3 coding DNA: TGTGCCAGCTCACCAGGACGAAAAGAGACCCAGTACTTC.

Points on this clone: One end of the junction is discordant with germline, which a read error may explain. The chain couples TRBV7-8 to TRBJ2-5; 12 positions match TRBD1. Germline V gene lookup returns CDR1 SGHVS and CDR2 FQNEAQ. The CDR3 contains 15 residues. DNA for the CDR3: TGTGCCAGCACCTTAGGGGACAGGGGGCGAGAGACCCAGTACTTC. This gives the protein CASTLGDRGRETQYF.

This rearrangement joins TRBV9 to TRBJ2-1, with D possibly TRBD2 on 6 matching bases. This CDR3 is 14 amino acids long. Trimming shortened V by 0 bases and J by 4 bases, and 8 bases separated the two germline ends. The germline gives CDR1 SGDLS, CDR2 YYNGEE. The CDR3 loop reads CASSVVLAYNEQFF. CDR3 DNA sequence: TGTGCCAGCAGCGTAGTTCTAGCGTACAATGAGCAGTTCTTC.